A single TCR beta chain is shown here with its context. CDR3 length: 16 residues. V shed 1 base and J 2 bases; nucleotides not matched to a gene: 5. CDR1 LNHDA and CDR2 SQIVND come from the germline V gene (reference sequence). The entry originates in a study of long-term antiretroviral therapy in people with HIV. The assay used was immunoSEQ (version v3.0), run at survey level. Clones were read by immunoSEQ multiplex PCR, and TCRdb kept only the in-frame ones, dropping some. The sample shows around 15,000 clones, over 65% of them seen only once. The TCR was taken from a man aged 35 to 55 with HIV. The chain couples TRBV19 to TRBJ2-3, with 8 bases aligning to TRBD2. Source: unsorted PBMCs, taken 2.1 years after starting antiretroviral therapy. In DNA, the CDR3 is TGTGCCAGTAGTATAGGTACTAGCGGACCCACAGATACGCAGTATTTT. Translation: CASSIGTSGPTDTQYF.